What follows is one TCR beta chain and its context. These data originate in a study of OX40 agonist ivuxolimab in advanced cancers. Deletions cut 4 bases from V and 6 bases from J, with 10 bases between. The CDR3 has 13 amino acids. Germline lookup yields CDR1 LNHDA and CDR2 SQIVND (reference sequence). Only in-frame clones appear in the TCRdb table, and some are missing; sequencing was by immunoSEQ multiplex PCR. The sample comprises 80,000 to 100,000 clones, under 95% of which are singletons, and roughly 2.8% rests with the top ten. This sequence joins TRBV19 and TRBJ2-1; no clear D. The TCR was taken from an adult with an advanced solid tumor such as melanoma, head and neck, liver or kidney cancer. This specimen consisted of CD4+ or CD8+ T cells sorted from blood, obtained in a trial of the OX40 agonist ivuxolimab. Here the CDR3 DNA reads TGTGCCAGTAGTAGGTTAGTTTTCAATGAGCAGTTCTTC. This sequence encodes CASSRLVFNEQFF. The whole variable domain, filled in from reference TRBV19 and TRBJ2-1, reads DGGITQSPKYLFRKEGQNVTLSCEQNLNHDAMYWYRQDPGQGLRLIYYSQIVNDFQKGDIAEGYSVSREKKESFPLTVTSAQKNPTAFYLCASSRLVFNEQFFGPGTRLTVL.